The T cell receptor (beta chain) described here comes from a study of T cell responses to AZD1222 COVID-19 vaccine. Overall study context: Samples with a second dose at about 4 or about 12 weeks were pooled together.

Study-wide results and caveats: Baseline antibody screening turned up just a handful of seropositive AZD1222 recipients. Receipt of two AZD1222 doses was followed by a rise in Spike-specific TCR breadth and depth. Females outnumbered males among donors, who were mostly white British; clonal diversity was possibly underestimated.

The CDR3 sequence is 14 residues long. The V gene's germline CDR1 is GTSNPN and CDR2 SVGIG (reference sequence). Trimming took off 0 bases at V and 6 bases at J, with 9 bases between the two ends. Notes on this clone: Antigen: not known.

This table comes from immunoSEQ multiplex PCR, and its TCRdb copy is limited to in-frame clones, with some not included. The data hold roughly 97,000 clones, with 70% to 90% observed a single time. V and J are TRBV30 and TRBJ1-6, with a possible D match to TRBD1 (5 bases). The source is an adult in good health. The sample in question was peripheral blood, obtained on day 0 of AZD1222 vaccination. CDR3 sequence (DNA): TGTGCCTGGAGTGTACGACAGAGTAATTCACCCCTCCACTTT. Protein: CAWSVRQSNSPLHF.